Listed below are T cell receptor beta chains from one sample, sequenced in a study of cytomegalovirus exposure and HLA in healthy donors. Clones were read by immunoSEQ multiplex PCR, and TCRdb kept only the in-frame ones, dropping some. The sample lists under 100,000 clones; 85% to 95% were seen once. Sequencing used PBMCs. These receptors were taken from a woman between 18 and 30 years old in good health and CMV-seronegative. Each CDR3 is given with its conserved first and last residue. D genes are given only for firm matches. Rows give clone size only sometimes, using once, few, many, or a class for an expanded clone.

j_call d_call clone_size v_call cdr3_nt cdr3_aa
TRBJ2-1 TRBD1 - TRBV4-3 TGCGCCAGCAGCCAAGATTTGACAGGGATAGGGTTCTTC CASSQDLTGIGFF
TRBJ1-4 - - TRBV6-5 TGTGCCAGCAGCCTCGGACTGGGGTCATCCGAAAAACTGTTTTTT CASSLGLGSSEKLFF
TRBJ1-2 - - TRBV2 TGTGCCAGCAGTGGAGGGAGGAGGGTTCTCGGACGTGGCTACACCTTC CASSGGRRVLGRGYTF
TRBJ1-2 TRBD1 - TRBV4-3 TGCGCCAGCAGCCAAGATTGGACAGGGGACTATGGCTACACCTTC CASSQDWTGDYGYTF
TRBJ2-7 TRBD2 - TRBV18 TGTGCCAGCTCACCACGGGACGGGGGGACGAACGAGCAGTACTTC CASSPRDGGTNEQYF
TRBJ1-5 - - TRBV7-2 TGTGCCAGCAGCCCTGGATACACGGTTACGGGGTTTAGCAATCAGCCCCAGCATTTT CASSPGYTVTGFSNQPQHF
TRBJ2-3 - - TRBV7-2 TGTGCCAGCAGCTTAAGGCAGGGCACAGATACGCAGTATTTT CASSLRQGTDTQYF
TRBJ1-1 - - TRBV7-9 TGTGCCAGCAGCTTAATGGCCTTAAACACTGAAGCTTTCTTT CASSLMALNTEAFF
TRBJ2-6 TRBD2 - TRBV7-8 TGTGCCAGCAGCTTAGGCCGACTAGCGGGTCCGCTTTCTGGGGCCAACGTCCTGACTTTC CASSLGRLAGPLSGANVLTF
TRBJ2-5 - - TRBV7-9 TGTGCCAGCAGCTTAGGACCAGGCCAAGAGACCCAGTACTTC CASSLGPGQETQYF
TRBJ2-3 - once TRBV28 TGTGCCAGCAGCCTAACGAGGGATACGCAGTATTTT CASSLTRDTQYF
TRBJ2-5 TRBD2 - TRBV2 TGTGCCAGCAGGACTAGCGGGGGGGCCCACCAGTACTTC CASRTSGGAHQYF
TRBJ2-2 TRBD2 - TRBV10-2 TGCGCCAGCAGTGTACTAGCGGGAGGGCCCGGCGGGGAGCTGTTTTTT CASSVLAGGPGGELFF
TRBJ1-4 TRBD1 - TRBV6-5 TGTGCCACCCAGGACAGGCCTGCAACTAATGAAAAACTGTTTTTT CATQDRPATNEKLFF
TRBJ1-3 - - TRBV25-1 TGTGCCAGCAGTGAATTTCGAGGGTGGGGAAACACCATATATTTT CASSEFRGWGNTIYF
TRBJ2-5 - - TRBV7-2 TGTGCCAGCAGCTCCGGACTAATTTTACAAGAGACCCAGTACTTC CASSSGLILQETQYF
TRBJ2-3 TRBD2 - TRBV7-2 TGTGCCAGCAGCTTAAGAGCGGGGGGCCGGGGAGATACGCAGTATTTT CASSLRAGGRGDTQYF
TRBJ2-7 TRBD1 - TRBV28 TGTGCCAGCAGTTCACCGGGACAGGGCGGATCCTACGAGCAGTACTTC CASSSPGQGGSYEQYF
TRBJ2-5 - once TRBV5-4 TGTGCCAGCGGGGGCCAGGGTGGGTTGGAGACCCAGTACTTC CASGGQGGLETQYF
TRBJ2-1 - once TRBV18 TGTGCCAGCTCACCACCATGGAGCTCCTACAATGAGCAGTTCTTC CASSPPWSSYNEQFF
TRBJ2-1 - - TRBV11-2 TGTGCCAGCAGCTTAGATCATTTCTACAATGAGCAGTTCTTC CASSLDHFYNEQFF
TRBJ1-2 TRBD1 - TRBV28 TGTGCCAGCAGTTTCTCCCAGGGACAGGGAAGGCGCTACACCTTC CASSFSQGQGRRYTF
TRBJ2-3 - - TRBV2 TGTGCCAGCAGTTCCACCCGGACAGTAGGAGATACGCAGTATTTT CASSSTRTVGDTQYF
TRBJ2-7 - - TRBV6-5 TGTGCCAGCAGTTACTCGCAGGGTTTGGAGCAGTACTTC CASSYSQGLEQYF
TRBJ1-4 - - TRBV7-2 TGTGCCAGCAGCCCGGCCATGGGGAGAGAAAAACTGTTTTTT CASSPAMGREKLFF
TRBJ2-5 - once TRBV5-1 TGCGCCAGCAGAACAGGGCTGGAGACCCAGTACTTC CASRTGLETQYF